The T cell receptor beta chain described here comes from a study of blood T cell repertoires in COVID-19. On the study more broadly: Sites across the United States, Italy and Spain contributed samples from acute and convalescent COVID-19. Sample material is recorded as cDNA or gDNA derived from T cells, B-cell-depleted T cells, or PBMCs.

The germline V and J ends were trimmed by 5 bases and 0 bases, with 16 bases remaining between them. Germline values: CDR1 KGHSH, CDR2 LQKENI. The CDR3 is 17 residues long. This clone was observed a few times. In the source study's methods: For nucleated cells, counts were estimated from reference gene primer amplification. Repertoires were generated with immunoSEQ multiplex PCR, while TCRdb's copy carries only in-frame clones and drops some. Clone size and the V and J calls come from that table; the DNA yielded D and trimming. Found here are 70,000 to 100,000 clones, about two thirds of them singletons; the top ten hold around 24%.

This clonotype originated in a woman between 55 and 75 years old in a cohort sampled during active or convalescent COVID-19. The sample comprised peripheral blood. The J gene is TRBJ2-2, the V gene TRBV18, with D possibly matching TRBD1 (6 bases). The CDR3 protein is CASSSRQAITNTGELFF. In nucleotides, the CDR3 is TGTGCCAGCTCATCCAGACAGGCTATTACGAACACCGGGGAGCTGTTTTTT.